The TCR beta chain under discussion was sequenced for a study of T cells in Graves' hyperthyroidism and ophthalmopathy. Study results and caveats: Most clonotypes expanded in thyroid above 0.001 were likewise present in blood. The model identified upcoming ophthalmopathy a median 6.5 months ahead of onset.

Researchers amplified the TCR beta CDR3 regions from RNA transcripts. The primer set for the first-round RT-PCR of the TCR CDR3 was HTBI. MiXCR, run by TCRdb on the multiplex PCR reads, gives a single entry per CDR3 protein. The sample lists roughly 500,000 distinct CDR3 sequences; 40% to 50% were seen once. Notes on this clonotype: The antigen is unknown. The junction and the germline gene differ at one end; a read error may be behind it.

On the basis of clinical symptoms, serum thyroxine and TRAb, thyroid ultrasound and orbital computed tomography, diagnoses were made. From germline, CDR1 is MNHNS and CDR2 SASEGT. The CDR3 totals 13 residues. The source material was peripheral blood or thyroid tissue (not recorded which). This chain links TRBV6-1 with TRBJ1-2; D is possibly TRBD1 (6 bases). This TCR was recovered from an adult woman with Graves' disease, either hyperthyroidism or ophthalmopathy (not recorded which). CDR3 DNA: TGTACCAGCAGCCTAGACAGGAACTATGGCTACACCTTC. Its protein is CTSSLDRNYGYTF.